The entry below gives a single T cell receptor beta chain sequence along with its context. The data are from a study of memory CD4+ T cells and cytomegalovirus serostatus. Original analysis: After removing out-of-frame reads, 2 million to 2.5 million distinct TCRbeta sequences remained. Assay: immunoSEQ multiplex PCR; the TCRdb copy retains only in-frame clones and omits some. V and J calls and clone size are given by that table; D and trimming were obtained from the DNA. The sample has about 73,000 clones; about 73% are singletons. This CDR3 has 15 residues. The germline CDR1 and CDR2 sequences are SGHRS and YFSETQ. The V gene lost 0 bases and the J gene lost 6 bases, with 12 bases spanning the gap. Single viable CD3+CD4+CD8-CD45RO+ cells were sorted as the memory CD4+ T cells.

The receptor was derived from an adult in good health and CMV-seropositive. The material sequenced was memory CD4+ T cells from blood. The chain joins TRBV5-1 to TRBJ1-4, with a tentative D call TRBD1 (5 bases). The CDR3 region has the DNA TGCGCCAGCAGCTTGGAAGACAGTCGATATGAAAAACTGTTTTTT. It codes for CASSLEDSRYEKLFF.